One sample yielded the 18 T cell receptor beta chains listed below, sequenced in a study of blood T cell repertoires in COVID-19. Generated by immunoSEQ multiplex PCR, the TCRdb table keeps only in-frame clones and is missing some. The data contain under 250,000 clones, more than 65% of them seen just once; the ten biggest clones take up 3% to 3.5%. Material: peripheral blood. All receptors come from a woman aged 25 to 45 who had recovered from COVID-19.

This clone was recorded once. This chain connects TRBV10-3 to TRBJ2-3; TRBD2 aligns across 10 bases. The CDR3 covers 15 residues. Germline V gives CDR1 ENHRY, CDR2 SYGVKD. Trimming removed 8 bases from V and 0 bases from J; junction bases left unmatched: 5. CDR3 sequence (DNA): TGTGCCATCTTGATAGCGGGAGGAAGCACAGATACGCAGTATTTT. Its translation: CAILIAGGSTDTQYF.

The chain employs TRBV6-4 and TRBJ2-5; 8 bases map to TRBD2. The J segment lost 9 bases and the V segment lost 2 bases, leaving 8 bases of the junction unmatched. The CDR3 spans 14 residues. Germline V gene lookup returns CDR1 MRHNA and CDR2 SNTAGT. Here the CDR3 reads CASSDVAGPTPQYF. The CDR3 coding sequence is TGTGCCAGCAGTGACGTAGCGGGACCCACTCCCCAGTACTTC.

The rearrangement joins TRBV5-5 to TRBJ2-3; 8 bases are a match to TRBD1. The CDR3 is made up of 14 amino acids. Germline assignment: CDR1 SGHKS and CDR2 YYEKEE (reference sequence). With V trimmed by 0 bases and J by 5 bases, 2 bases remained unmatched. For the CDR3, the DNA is TGTGCCAGCAGCTTGGCCAGGGGGCTAGATACGCAGTATTTT. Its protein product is CASSLARGLDTQYF.

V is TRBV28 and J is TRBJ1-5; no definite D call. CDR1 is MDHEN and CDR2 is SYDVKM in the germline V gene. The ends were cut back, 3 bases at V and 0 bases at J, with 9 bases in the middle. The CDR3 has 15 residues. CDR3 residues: CASSLISGSNQPQHF. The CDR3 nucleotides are TGTGCCAGCAGTTTGATCTCGGGTAGCAATCAGCCCCAGCATTTT.

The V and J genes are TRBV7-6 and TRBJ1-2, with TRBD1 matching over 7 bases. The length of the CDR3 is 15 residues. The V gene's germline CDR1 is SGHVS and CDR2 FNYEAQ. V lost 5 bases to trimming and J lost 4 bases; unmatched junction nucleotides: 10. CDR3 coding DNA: TGTGCCAGCAGCCCGCGACACACAGGGGTCTATGGCTACACCTTC. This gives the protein CASSPRHTGVYGYTF.

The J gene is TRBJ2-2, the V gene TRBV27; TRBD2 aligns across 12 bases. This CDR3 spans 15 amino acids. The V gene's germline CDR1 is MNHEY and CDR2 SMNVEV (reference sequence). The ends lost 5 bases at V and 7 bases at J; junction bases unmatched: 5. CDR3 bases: TGTGCCAGCAGTCCCGGACTAGCGGGAATCGGGGAGCTGTTTTTT. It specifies CASSPGLAGIGELFF.

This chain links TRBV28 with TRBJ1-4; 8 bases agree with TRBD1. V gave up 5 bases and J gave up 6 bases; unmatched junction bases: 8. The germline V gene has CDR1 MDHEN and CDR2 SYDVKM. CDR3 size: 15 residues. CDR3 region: CASSPGQGKDEKLFF. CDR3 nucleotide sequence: TGTGCCAGCAGTCCAGGACAGGGAAAGGATGAAAAACTGTTTTTT.

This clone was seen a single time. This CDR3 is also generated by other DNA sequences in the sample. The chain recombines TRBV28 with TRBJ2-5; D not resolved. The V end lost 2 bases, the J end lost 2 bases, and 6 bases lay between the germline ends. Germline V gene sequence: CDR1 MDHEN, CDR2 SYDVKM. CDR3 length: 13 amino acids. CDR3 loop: CASSLGQQETQYF. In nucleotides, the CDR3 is TGTGCCAGCAGTTTAGGGCAGCAAGAGACCCAGTACTTC.

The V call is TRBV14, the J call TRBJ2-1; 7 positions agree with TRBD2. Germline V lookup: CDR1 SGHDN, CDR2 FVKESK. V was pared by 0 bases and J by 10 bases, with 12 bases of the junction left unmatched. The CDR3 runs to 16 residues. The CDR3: CASSQDAASGSREQFF. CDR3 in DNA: TGTGCCAGCAGCCAAGATGCGGCTAGCGGCTCTCGGGAGCAGTTCTTC.

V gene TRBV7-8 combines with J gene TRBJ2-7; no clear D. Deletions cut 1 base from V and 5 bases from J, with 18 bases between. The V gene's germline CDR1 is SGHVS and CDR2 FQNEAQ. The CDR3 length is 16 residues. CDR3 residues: CASSLVIAERPHEQYF. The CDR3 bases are TGTGCCAGCAGCTTAGTGATCGCGGAGCGCCCCCACGAGCAGTACTTC.

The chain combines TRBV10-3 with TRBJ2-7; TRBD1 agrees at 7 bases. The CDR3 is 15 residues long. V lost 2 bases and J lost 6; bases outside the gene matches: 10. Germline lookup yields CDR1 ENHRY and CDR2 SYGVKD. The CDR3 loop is CAISEQETGISEQYF. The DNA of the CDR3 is TGTGCCATCAGTGAGCAAGAGACAGGGATCTCCGAGCAGTACTTC.

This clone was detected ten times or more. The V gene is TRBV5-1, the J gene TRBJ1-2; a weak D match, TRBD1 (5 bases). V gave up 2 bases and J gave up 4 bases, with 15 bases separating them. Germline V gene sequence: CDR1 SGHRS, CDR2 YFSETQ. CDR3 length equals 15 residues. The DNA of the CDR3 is TGCGCCAGCAGCTTATCCACAGGCACTTTCTATGGCTACACCTTC. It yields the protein CASSLSTGTFYGYTF.

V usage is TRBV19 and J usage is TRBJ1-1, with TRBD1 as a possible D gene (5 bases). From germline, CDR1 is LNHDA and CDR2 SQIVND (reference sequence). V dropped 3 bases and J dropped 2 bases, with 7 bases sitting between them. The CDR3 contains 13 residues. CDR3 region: CASSMTDNTEAFF. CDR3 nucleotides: TGTGCCAGTAGTATGACAGATAACACTGAAGCTTTCTTT.

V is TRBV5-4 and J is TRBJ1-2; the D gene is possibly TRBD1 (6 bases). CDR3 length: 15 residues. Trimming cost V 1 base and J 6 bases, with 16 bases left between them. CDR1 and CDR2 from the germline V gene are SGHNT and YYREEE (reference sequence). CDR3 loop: CASSLLGHRGHGYTF. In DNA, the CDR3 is TGTGCCAGCAGCTTGTTGGGACATAGGGGACATGGCTACACCTTC.

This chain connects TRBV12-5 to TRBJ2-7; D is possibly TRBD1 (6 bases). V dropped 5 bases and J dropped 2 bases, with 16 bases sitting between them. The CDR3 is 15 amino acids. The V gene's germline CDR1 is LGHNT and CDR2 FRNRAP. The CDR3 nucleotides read TGTGCTAGTGGTCCCTTAGACAGGATCCCCTACGAGCAGTACTTC. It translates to CASGPLDRIPYEQYF.

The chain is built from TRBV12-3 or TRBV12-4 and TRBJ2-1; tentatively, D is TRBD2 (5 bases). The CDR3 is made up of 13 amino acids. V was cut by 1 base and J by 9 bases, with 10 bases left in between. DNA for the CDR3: TGTGCCAGCAGTTTAGTCGCTAGCAGTGAGCAGTTCTTC. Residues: CASSLVASSEQFF.

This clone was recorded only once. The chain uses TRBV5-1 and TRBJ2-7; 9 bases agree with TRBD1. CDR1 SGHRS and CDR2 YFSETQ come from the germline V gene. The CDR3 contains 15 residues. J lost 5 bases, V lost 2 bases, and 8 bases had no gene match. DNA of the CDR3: TGCGCCAGCAGCTTAAGGACAGGGGTTGGGGACGAGCAGTACTTC. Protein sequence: CASSLRTGVGDEQYF.

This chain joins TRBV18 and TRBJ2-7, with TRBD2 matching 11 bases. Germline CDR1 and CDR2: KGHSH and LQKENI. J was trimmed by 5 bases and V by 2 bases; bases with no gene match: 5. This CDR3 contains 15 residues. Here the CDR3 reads CASSPTSGSLDEQYF. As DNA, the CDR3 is TGTGCCAGCTCACCAACTAGCGGGAGTCTGGACGAGCAGTACTTC.